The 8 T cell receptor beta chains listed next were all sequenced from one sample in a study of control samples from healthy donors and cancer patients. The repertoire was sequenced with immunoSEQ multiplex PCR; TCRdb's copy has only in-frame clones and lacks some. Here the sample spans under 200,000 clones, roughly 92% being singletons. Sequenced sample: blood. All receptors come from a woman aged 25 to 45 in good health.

CDR3 in amino acids: CASSQLGDFYNEQFF. CDR3 DNA: TGCGCCAGCAGCCAACTGGGGGATTTTTACAATGAGCAGTTCTTC. The chain uses TRBV4-1 and TRBJ2-1; D is tentatively TRBD1 or TRBD2 (5 bases each). Germline-derived CDR1 and CDR2 are MGHRA and YSYEKL. V was shortened by 2 bases and J by 4 bases, with 12 bases between the two germline ends. The CDR3 is 15 residues long.

The CDR3 protein is CASSRASGSYNEQFF. Here the CDR3 DNA reads TGTGCCAGCAGCCGGGCTAGCGGAAGCTACAATGAGCAGTTCTTC. The rearrangement links TRBV7-3 to TRBJ2-1; TRBD2 matches at 7 bases. The germline V gene encodes CDR1 SGHTA and CDR2 FQGTGA. This CDR3 has 15 amino acids. Trimming cost V 5 bases and J 3 bases; bases outside gene matches: 7.

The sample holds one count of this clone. The CDR3 loop is CASSLLSRATEAFF. In DNA form, the CDR3 reads TGTGCCAGCAGTCTTCTATCGCGTGCCACTGAAGCTTTCTTT. This chain joins TRBV16 and TRBJ1-1; D call uncertain. The CDR3 contains 14 residues. Trimming stripped 6 bases from V and 4 bases from J, with 15 bases between. Germline V CDR1 and CDR2: KGHSY, FQNENV.

Here the CDR3 DNA reads TGTGCCAGCAGTTCGCAGCCAGGGGCCAGCAATGAGCAGTTCTTC. It translates to CASSSQPGASNEQFF. The chain links TRBV28 to TRBJ2-1, with a tentative D call TRBD1 (6 bases). The V gene's germline CDR1 is MDHEN and CDR2 SYDVKM. V lost 4 bases to trimming and J lost 6 bases, with 16 bases between them. The CDR3 sequence is 15 residues long.

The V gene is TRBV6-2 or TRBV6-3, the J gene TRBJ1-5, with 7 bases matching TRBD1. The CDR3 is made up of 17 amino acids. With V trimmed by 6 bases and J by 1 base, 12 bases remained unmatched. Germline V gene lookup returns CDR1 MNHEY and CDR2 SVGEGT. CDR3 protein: CASSSSPLTGSNQPQHF. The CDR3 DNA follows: TGTGCCAGCAGCTCCTCTCCTTTGACAGGGAGCAATCAGCCCCAGCATTTT.

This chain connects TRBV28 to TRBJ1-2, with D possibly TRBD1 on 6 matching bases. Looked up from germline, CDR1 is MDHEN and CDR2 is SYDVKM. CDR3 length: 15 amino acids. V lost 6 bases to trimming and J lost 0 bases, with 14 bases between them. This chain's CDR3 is CASRRRDTANYGYTF. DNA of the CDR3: TGTGCCAGCAGACGACGGGACACAGCTAACTATGGCTACACCTTC.

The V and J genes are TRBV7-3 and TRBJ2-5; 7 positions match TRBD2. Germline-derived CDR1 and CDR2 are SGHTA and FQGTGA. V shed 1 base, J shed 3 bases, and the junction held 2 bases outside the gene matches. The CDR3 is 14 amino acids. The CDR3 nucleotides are TGTGCCAGCAGCTTAATGGCGGGAGAAGAGACCCAGTACTTC. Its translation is CASSLMAGEETQYF.

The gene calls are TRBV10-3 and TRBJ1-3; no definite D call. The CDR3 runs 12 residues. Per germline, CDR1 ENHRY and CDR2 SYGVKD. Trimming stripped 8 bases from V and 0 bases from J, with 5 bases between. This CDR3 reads CAIQSSGNTIYF. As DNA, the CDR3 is TGTGCCATCCAGAGCTCTGGAAACACCATATATTTT.